A selection of T cell receptor beta chains follows, all from one sample in a study of human T cells and chemical hapten exposure. TCRdb used MiXCR to reprocess the RACE reads, holding one entry per CDR3 protein. The profile shows some 180,000 distinct CDR3 sequences, 20% to 25% of them singletons. The sample was whole blood, taken in connection with sensitization to the hapten diphenylcyclopropenone (DPC). The receptors were sampled from a woman between 50 and 59 years old with alopecia areata. Some clones in this sample may be carry-over from other donors' samples. The CDR3 runs from the conserved cysteine through the conserved F or W. A D gene is named only where the DNA matches it firmly. Clone size is not always given. Where it is, it says once, few, many or a class for expanded clones.

V gene	clone size	D gene	J gene	CDR3 DNA	CDR3 protein
TRBV10-3	many	NA	TRBJ1-5	TGTGCCATCAGTTGGGACAGCAATCAGCCCCAGCATTTT	CAISWDSNQPQHF
TRBV20-1	few	NA	TRBJ1-6	TGCAGTGCTAGAGTTGCGGGCCTGATTGATTCACCCCTCCACTTT	CSARVAGLIDSPLHF
TRBV7-2	NA	NA	TRBJ2-6	TGTGCCAGCAGCTCCTGGGCAGGGTCTGGGGCCAACGTCCTGACTTTC	CASSSWAGSGANVLTF
TRBV3-1	NA	NA	TRBJ1-6	TGTGCCAGCAGCCAAGGCAGGTTGGGGAATTCACCCCTCCACTTT	CASSQGRLGNSPLHF
TRBV6-6	NA	NA	TRBJ1-5	TGTGCCAGCTCCCAGTTGAGGCAGCCCCAGCATTTT	CASSQLRQPQHF
TRBV20-1	few	NA	TRBJ1-2	TGCAGTGCTAGCGTTCCGGGACATACGTGGAATGGCTACACCTTC	CSASVPGHTWNGYTF
TRBV29-1	NA	NA	TRBJ1-1	TGCAGCGTTGGGCAGCAGGCAGAAGCTTTCTTT	CSVGQQAEAFF
TRBV19	NA	NA	TRBJ2-6	TGTGCCAGTGGGGGGCGTTCGGGACACCACCTACTCGACTCTGGGGCCAACGTCCTGACTTTC	CASGGRSGHHLLDSGANVLTF
TRBV6-6	NA	NA	TRBJ2-2	TGTGCCAGCAGTTTTGAGGGGCGCGGGGAGCTGTTTTTT	CASSFEGRGELFF
TRBV5-1	NA	NA	TRBJ1-4	TGCGCCAGCAGCTTGGGGGATCTGCTGAATGAAAAACTGTTTTTT	CASSLGDLLNEKLFF
TRBV15	few	NA	TRBJ2-5	TGTGCCACCAGCAGAGGCCTCCCGGCGGGAAGAAGAGAGACCCAGTACTTC	CATSRGLPAGRRETQYF
TRBV28	NA	TRBD1	TRBJ1-1	TGTGCCAGCAGTAACCCAGGGGGACCGAACACTGAAGCTTTCTTT	CASSNPGGPNTEAFF
TRBV2	NA	TRBD1	TRBJ1-6	TGTGCCAGCCGGGAGGGGGCACTAACACATTCACCCCTCCACTTT	CASREGALTHSPLHF
TRBV2	few	NA	TRBJ1-6	TGTGCCAGCAGGCCCGCTCAGGGTTGGGATAATTCACCCCTCCACTTT	CASRPAQGWDNSPLHF
TRBV9	NA	NA	TRBJ2-1	TGTGCCAGCAGCGTAGGGGGAGTGAGGAATGAGCAGTTCTTC	CASSVGGVRNEQFF
TRBV2	NA	TRBD1	TRBJ2-6	TGTGCCAGCAGTGAATCTGGGCAGGGGGACTCTGGGGCCAACGTCCTGACTTTC	CASSESGQGDSGANVLTF
TRBV20-1	once	TRBD2	TRBJ2-1	TGCAGTGGCCTAGCGGGAGTTTTTGAGCAGTTCTTC	CSGLAGVFEQFF
TRBV20-1	few	TRBD2	TRBJ2-3	TGCAGTGCCTACAGCGGGAGAGTGGGCACAGATACGCAGTATTTT	CSAYSGRVGTDTQYF
TRBV27	many	NA	TRBJ2-7	TGTGCCAGCAGTTTTAGGCCCTTCTACGAGCAGTACTTC	CASSFRPFYEQYF
TRBV5-1	few	NA	TRBJ2-7	TGCGCCAGCAGCTTTAACGGGGACGAGCAGTACTTC	CASSFNGDEQYF
TRBV20-1	NA	NA	TRBJ1-1	TGCAGTGCTAGAGTAGCAGGGAACACTGAAGCTTTCTTT	CSARVAGNTEAFF
TRBV5-1	few	NA	TRBJ1-1	TGCGCCAGCAGCTTGGCCGCCGGAGGAACTGAAGCTTTCTTT	CASSLAAGGTEAFF
TRBV12-3/TRBV12-4	NA	TRBD1	TRBJ1-4	TGTGCCAGCAGACCCCAGGGGGCCTGGGAAAAACTGTTTTTT	CASRPQGAWEKLFF
TRBV4-2	few	NA	TRBJ1-6	TGTGCCAGCAGCCAAATGGACAGCAATTCACCCCTCCACTTT	CASSQMDSNSPLHF
TRBV20-1	NA	NA	TRBJ2-6	TGCAGTGCTAGAGATCTTCGGGGAACTGGGGCCAACGTCCTGACTTTC	CSARDLRGTGANVLTF
TRBV21-1	few	NA	TRBJ2-1	TGTGCCAACAAACCGCGGGGAGCGGGAGTCCACAATGAGCAGTTCTTC	CANKPRGAGVHNEQFF
TRBV5-1	few	NA	TRBJ2-3	TGCGCCAGCAGCTTCCAAGGAGGTGGCACAGATACGCAGTATTTT	CASSFQGGGTDTQYF
TRBV20-1	NA	NA	TRBJ1-6	TGCAGTGCCGGACAGCTTGTAAATTCACCCCTCCACTTT	CSAGQLVNSPLHF
TRBV5-1	few	TRBD1	TRBJ2-3	TGCGCCAGCAGCGGAGGGACAGGGACAGATACGCAGTATTTT	CASSGGTGTDTQYF
TRBV20-1	few	TRBD2	TRBJ2-1	TGCAGTGCCCCCCCTAGCGGGAGGTTTACTGAGCAGTTCTTC	CSAPPSGRFTEQFF
TRBV10-1	few	TRBD2	TRBJ2-3	TGCGCCAGCTCTACGAGCGGGAGGGCCGTAGATACGCAGTATTTT	CASSTSGRAVDTQYF
TRBV29-1	many	TRBD1	TRBJ2-7	TGCAGCGTTGCTAGCCGGACAGGGTCGTACGAGCAGTACTTC	CSVASRTGSYEQYF
TRBV2	NA	NA	TRBJ2-3	TGTGCCAGCAATGGGAAGGCAATCGGGCAGGCAGATACGCAGTATTTT	CASNGKAIGQADTQYF
TRBV5-1	NA	NA	TRBJ1-3	TGCGCCAGCAGCGCCGGACAGAACTCTGGAAACACCATATATTTT	CASSAGQNSGNTIYF
TRBV6-5	NA	TRBD2	TRBJ2-2	TGTGCCAGCAGTTACCTACTAGCGGGAGGGCCCCGGGAGCTGTTTTTT	CASSYLLAGGPRELFF
TRBV11-2	many	TRBD2	TRBJ2-1	TGTGCCAGCAGCCCCGTCCCGGGACTAGCAAAAAATGAGCAGTTCTTC	CASSPVPGLAKNEQFF
TRBV24-1	NA	NA	TRBJ2-2	TGTGCCACCAGTGATTTGCGTCAGAGGGCCGGGGAGCTGTTTTTT	CATSDLRQRAGELFF
TRBV10-3	NA	TRBD2	TRBJ2-7	TGTGCCATCAGTGAGAGGCTAGCGGGAGAAAGTGAGCAGTACTTC	CAISERLAGESEQYF
TRBV10-1	NA	NA	TRBJ1-1	TGCGCCAGCAGTGAGTCTCAGACCAGGGGCACTGAAGCTTTCTTT	CASSESQTRGTEAFF
TRBV28	few	NA	TRBJ2-3	TGTGCCAGCAGCCGAGGACCCAGCACAGATACGCAGTATTTT	CASSRGPSTDTQYF
TRBV11-3	few	NA	TRBJ2-3	TGTGCCAGCAGCTTAGGAGACTTAAGCACAGATACGCAGTATTTT	CASSLGDLSTDTQYF
TRBV24-1	few	NA	TRBJ1-5	TGTGCCACCAGTGAGGCAGTAAGCAATCAGCCCCAGCATTTT	CATSEAVSNQPQHF
TRBV3-1	few	NA	TRBJ2-3	TGTGCCAGCAGCCAAGAATGGAGCACAGATACGCAGTATTTT	CASSQEWSTDTQYF
TRBV30	NA	TRBD2	TRBJ2-1	TGTGCCTGGAGTAAAATAGGACTAGCGGGAAAACTGACCTACAATGAGCAGTTCTTC	CAWSKIGLAGKLTYNEQFF
TRBV2	NA	TRBD2	TRBJ2-5	TGTGCCAGCAGTGAGCTGGCGGGAGGAACAGGGACCCAGTACTTC	CASSELAGGTGTQYF
TRBV6-6	NA	NA	TRBJ2-2	TGTGCCAGCAGGGACTCGGGTGGGGAGCTGTTTTTT	CASRDSGGELFF